Below are 20 T cell receptor beta chains sequenced from a single sample in a study of blood T cell repertoires in COVID-19. TCRdb's copy holds only in-frame clones and misses some; the assay was immunoSEQ multiplex PCR. This sample has 100,000 to 150,000 clones, with around 89% found just once. The sample comprised peripheral blood. The receptors were gathered from a man over 45 with acute or convalescent COVID-19.

The V gene is TRBV5-4, the J gene TRBJ1-1, with no clear D. V lost 4 bases and J 6 bases, leaving 19 bases between the germline ends. CDR1 SGHNT and CDR2 YYREEE come from the germline V gene (reference sequence). CDR3 length: 15 residues. Written as DNA, the CDR3 is TGTGCCAGCAGCCCCTCTTCAGCGAGAGGCCCTGAAGCTTTCTTT. Translating gives CASSPSSARGPEAFF.

Only one count was recorded for this clone. J is TRBJ1-3 and V is TRBV6-5, with D unclear. The germline CDR1 and CDR2 sequences are MNHEY and SVGAGI. The CDR3 extends over 15 amino acids. V gave up 5 bases and J gave up 0 bases, with 11 bases separating them. The CDR3 protein is CASSTEPFSGNTIYF. CDR3 in DNA: TGTGCCAGCAGTACAGAGCCATTCTCTGGAAACACCATATATTTT.

This rearrangement joins TRBV6-5 to TRBJ1-5; 8 bases are shared with TRBD1. The CDR3 loop spans 14 amino acids. The germline CDR1 and CDR2 sequences are MNHEY and SVGAGI. The V gene end was trimmed by 2 bases and the J gene end by 6 bases; junction bases not matched to a gene: 3. The CDR3 is CASSYGTGRQPQHF. The DNA of the CDR3 is TGTGCCAGCAGTTACGGGACAGGTCGTCAGCCCCAGCATTTT.

The V gene is TRBV2, the J gene TRBJ1-2; 8 bases are shared with TRBD1. Trimming took 7 bases from V and 10 from J; bases not matched to a gene: 11. The CDR3 extends over 13 amino acids. CDR1 SNHLY and CDR2 FYNNEI come from the germline V gene. This chain's CDR3 is CASTEIKQGVYTF. The CDR3 DNA is TGTGCCAGCACCGAGATAAAACAGGGGGTCTACACCTTC.

V usage is TRBV5-1 and J usage is TRBJ1-1, with a tentative D call TRBD1 (5 bases). The CDR3 has 17 amino acids. Germline V gene sequence: CDR1 SGHRS, CDR2 YFSETQ. V was shortened by 0 bases and J by 4 bases, with 19 bases between the two germline ends. CDR3 loop: CASSLAWRGGSGTEAFF. The CDR3 DNA sequence: TGCGCCAGCAGCTTGGCCTGGAGGGGCGGGAGTGGCACTGAAGCTTTCTTT.

The V gene is TRBV19, the J gene TRBJ1-2; D ambiguous. The V gene's germline CDR1 is LNHDA and CDR2 SQIVND (reference sequence). This CDR3 has 13 amino acids. With 2 bases removed from V and 7 bases from J, the gap between germline ends came to 11 bases. In nucleotides, the CDR3 is TGTGCCAGTAGTATACAAGGAGACGGTGGCTACACCTTC. Protein: CASSIQGDGGYTF.

The gene calls are TRBV29-1 and TRBJ1-5, with 8 bases fitting TRBD1. Germline V gene sequence: CDR1 SQVTM, CDR2 ANQGSEA. Trimming at V came to 7 bases and at J to 6 bases, leaving 11 bases not matched to a gene. The CDR3 contains 14 residues. In nucleotides, the CDR3 is TGCAGCGCGACCGGGACAGGACAAGGTCAGCCCCAGCATTTT. Protein product: CSATGTGQGQPQHF.

The chain combines TRBV19 with TRBJ1-2; 8 bases are a match to TRBD1. J gave up 3 bases and V 6 bases, and 6 bases lay outside the gene matches. Germline V gives CDR1 LNHDA, CDR2 SQIVND (reference sequence). The CDR3 covers 14 residues. The CDR3: CASSRQGLDYGYTF. In DNA, the CDR3 is TGTGCCAGTAGCCGACAGGGGCTTGACTATGGCTACACCTTC.

J is TRBJ1-6 and V is TRBV11-2; 9 bases match TRBD1. This CDR3 is 17 amino acids long. V was clipped by 5 bases and J by 7 bases; unmatched bases: 12. Looked up from germline, CDR1 is SGHAT and CDR2 is FQNNGV. CDR3 sequence reads: CASSPDLGTGNNSPLHF. CDR3 DNA sequence: TGTGCCAGCAGCCCCGATCTGGGGACAGGGAACAATTCACCCCTCCACTTT.

This chain links TRBV6-4 with TRBJ2-2; 14 bases are a match to TRBD2. V shed 6 bases, J shed 6 bases, and the junction held 3 bases outside the gene matches. Germline assignment: CDR1 MRHNA and CDR2 SNTAGT. CDR3 length: 15 amino acids. CDR3 sequence reads: CASSRGLAGAGELFF. CDR3 nucleotides: TGTGCCAGCAGCCGGGGACTAGCGGGAGCCGGGGAGCTGTTTTTT.

The chain carries TRBV27 and TRBJ1-1, with D unresolved. V was clipped by 3 bases and J by 5 bases, with 13 bases between them. The CDR3 covers 14 residues. Per the germline V gene, CDR1 is MNHEY and CDR2 is SMNVEV (reference sequence). CDR3 amino acids: CASSLRLSFTEAFF. In DNA form, the CDR3 reads TGTGCCAGCAGTTTGCGACTTAGTTTTACTGAAGCTTTCTTT.

J is TRBJ1-1 and V is TRBV14; TRBD1 is a possible D gene (5 bases). Germline V gene data show CDR1 as SGHDN and CDR2 as FVKESK. This CDR3 has 16 amino acids. Deletions cut 0 bases from V and 4 bases from J, with 15 bases between. The chain's CDR3 is CASSQDVPARGTEAFF. Here the CDR3 DNA reads TGTGCCAGCAGCCAAGATGTACCGGCAAGGGGCACTGAAGCTTTCTTT.

This CDR3 reads CATSDPKGTGREQYF. The DNA of the CDR3 is TGTGCCACCAGTGATCCCAAGGGGACAGGGCGGGAGCAGTACTTC. The chain has TRBV24-1 and TRBJ2-7, with 9 positions matching TRBD1. CDR3 length: 15 residues. The V gene's germline CDR1 is KGHDR and CDR2 SFDVKD. J lost 7 bases, V lost 3 bases, and 9 bases had no gene match.

The chain uses TRBV4-1 and TRBJ1-3; the D is unclear. CDR1 is MGHRA and CDR2 is YSYEKL in the germline V gene. The CDR3 covers 15 residues. The V gene lost 6 bases and the J gene lost 0 bases, with 12 bases spanning the gap. CDR3 region: CASRTTQFSGNTIYF. CDR3 DNA: TGCGCCAGCAGGACAACACAGTTCTCTGGAAACACCATATATTTT.

The chain recombines TRBV2 with TRBJ1-5; weak D call: TRBD1 (6 bases). Germline V CDR1 and CDR2: SNHLY, FYNNEI. The CDR3 consists of 15 residues. V lost 9 bases and J lost 0, with 15 bases in between. The CDR3, as DNA: TGTGCCAGTTCCCCGGACAGCAATAGCAATCAGCCCCAGCATTTT. Translation: CASSPDSNSNQPQHF. The whole variable domain, remainder taken from reference TRBV2 and TRBJ1-5, is EPEVTQTPSHQVTQMGQEVILRCVPISNHLYFYWYRQILGQKVEFLVSFYNNEISEKSEIFDDQFSVERPDGSNFTLKIRSTKLEDSAMYFCASSPDSNSNQPQHFGDGTRLSIL.

The chain employs TRBV29-1 and TRBJ1-2, with TRBD1 identical over 10 bases. CDR3 length equals 14 residues. V trimming: 6 bases; J trimming: 8 bases; junction bases outside the gene matches: 12. Germline V gives CDR1 SQVTM, CDR2 ANQGSEA. CDR3 nucleotide sequence: TGCAGCGTGTATGTTGGGACAGGGGTTGGCGGCTACACCTTC. This sequence encodes CSVYVGTGVGGYTF.

The rearrangement joins TRBV5-1 to TRBJ2-5; the D gene is possibly TRBD2 (6 bases). Germline loops: CDR1 SGHRS, CDR2 YFSETQ. The CDR3 has 14 residues. Trimming took 4 bases from V and 3 from J, leaving 13 bases between them. The chain's CDR3 is CASSRNRLEETQYF. The CDR3 DNA reads TGCGCCAGCAGCCGAAATCGACTAGAAGAGACCCAGTACTTC.

This chain uses TRBV2 with TRBJ1-3; no clear D. Trimming stripped 5 bases from V and 0 bases from J, with 2 bases between. This CDR3 region has 12 residues. The germline gives CDR1 SNHLY, CDR2 FYNNEI. The DNA for the CDR3 is TGTGCCAGCAGTTACTCTGGAAACACCATATATTTT. Encoded protein: CASSYSGNTIYF.

In this sample, this clone turned up once. The V call is TRBV5-1, the J call TRBJ2-7; TRBD1 matches 8 bases. Germline CDR1 SGHRS, CDR2 YFSETQ. The junction had 8 bases not matched to a gene; V was cut back by 4 bases and J by 2 bases. The CDR3 contains 15 residues. For the CDR3, the DNA is TGCGCCAGCAGCACGGACAGGGTGGGAACCTACGAGCAGTACTTC. Translation: CASSTDRVGTYEQYF. Using reference TRBV5-1 and TRBJ2-7 for the parts outside the CDR3, the full variable domain is KAGVTQTPRYLIKTRGQQVTLSCSPISGHRSVSWYQQTPGQGLQFLFEYFSETQRNKGNFPGRFSGRQFSNSRSEMNVSTLELGDSALYLCASSTDRVGTYEQYFGPGTRLTVT.

This clone has a single count. The J gene is TRBJ2-7, the V gene TRBV7-9; TRBD1 matches 8 bases. The CDR3 contains 14 residues. The J segment lost 6 bases and the V segment lost 2 bases, leaving 6 bases of the junction unmatched. Germline values: CDR1 SEHNR, CDR2 FQNEAQ (reference sequence). The CDR3 reads CASSLSGGSGEQYF. The DNA for the CDR3 is TGTGCCAGCAGCTTATCAGGGGGCTCAGGCGAGCAGTACTTC.